The T cell receptor (beta chain) described here comes from a study of CD8 T cells in ankylosing spondylitis. Study-level findings and limits: Some motif variants were previously reported in reactive arthritis synovial fluid and blood. Made up of under ten highly homologous variants, a TCR beta motif appeared characteristic of ankylosing spondylitis blood.

TCRdb reprocessed the 5' RACE reads via MiXCR and lists one record per CDR3 protein. The table lists over 700,000 distinct CDR3 sequences, around 19% of them singletons. As regards this clonotype: Its antigen is currently unknown.

The CDR3 runs to 16 residues. In germline, CDR1 is DFQATT, CDR2 SNEGSKA (reference sequence). Trimming removed 0 bases at V and 0 bases at J, with 13 bases between. The clonotype originates from a male donor with ankylosing spondylitis. The V gene is TRBV20-1, the J gene TRBJ2-3, with D tentatively TRBD2 (5 bases). Sequenced sample: blood, either unsorted or a sorted T cell fraction (not recorded which). CDR3 loop: CSAREKEAPSTDTQYF. CDR3 coding DNA: TGCAGTGCTAGAGAGAAGGAGGCCCCTAGCACAGATACGCAGTATTTT.